Presented here are 24 T cell receptor beta chains from one specimen sequenced in a study of T-cell memory formation after mild COVID-19. TCRdb re-analysed the 5' RACE reads in MiXCR, keeping a single row per CDR3 protein. In the table there are 450,000 to 650,000 distinct CDR3 sequences, approximately 20% of which are singletons. Sample: PBMCs or a T cell subset sorted from them (not recorded which). These receptors originate from an adult woman who had mild COVID-19 (a few samples of this study predate the infection). Cell type and time point are not known.

This clonotype has just a few counts. The J gene is TRBJ2-7, the V gene TRBV7-9; D not resolved. This CDR3 is 14 amino acids long. Trimming took 7 bases from V and 9 from J, leaving 22 bases between them. In germline, CDR1 is SEHNR, CDR2 FQNEAQ (reference sequence). The CDR3 loop is CASTPSRPGSWQYF. The CDR3 region has the DNA TGTGCCAGCACCCCGTCCCGGCCGGGCAGTTGGCAGTACTTC.

This clonotype was detected ten times or more. The chain has TRBV12-5 and TRBJ1-6; a weak D match, TRBD1 (6 bases). Germline loops: CDR1 LGHNT, CDR2 FRNRAP. This CDR3 has 14 residues. The ends were cut back, 5 bases at V and 9 bases at J, with 14 bases in the middle. CDR3 in amino acids: CASGTQGSGSPLHF. The CDR3 DNA is TGTGCTAGTGGTACACAGGGAAGCGGTTCACCCCTCCACTTT.

The chain combines TRBV29-1 with TRBJ1-2; tentatively, D is TRBD1 (5 bases). This CDR3 contains 18 residues. V was trimmed by 1 base and J by 5 bases, leaving 26 bases between them. Germline CDR1 SQVTM, CDR2 ANQGSEA. DNA for the CDR3: TGCAGCGTTGAAGGAGATGTCAGGGAGAAGCGGTCGGCATATGGCTACACCTTC. This sequence encodes CSVEGDVREKRSAYGYTF.

This clonotype was seen more than once but under ten times. The chain's CDR3 is CSVEYLGANEQYF. As DNA, the CDR3 is TGCAGCGTCGAATATCTAGGGGCTAACGAGCAGTACTTC. The chain has TRBV29-1 and TRBJ2-7; maybe TRBD1 (5 bases). V was trimmed by 6 bases and J by 5 bases, leaving 17 bases between them. This CDR3 has 13 amino acids. Germline V lookup: CDR1 SQVTM, CDR2 ANQGSEA.

This clonotype has just a few counts. The chain joins TRBV11-3 to TRBJ2-2, with 9 bases identical to TRBD2. The CDR3 runs 18 residues. J gave up 4 bases and V 3 bases, and 12 bases lay outside the gene matches. Germline V lookup: CDR1 SGHNT, CDR2 YENEEA. The CDR3 region is CASSFFFAALAGTGELFF. DNA of the CDR3: TGTGCCAGCAGCTTCTTTTTTGCGGCACTAGCGGGCACCGGGGAGCTGTTTTTT.

The rearrangement joins TRBV7-9 to TRBJ2-7, with 7 bases matching TRBD1. V was clipped by 1 base and J by 0 bases; unmatched bases: 12. Germline CDR1 SEHNR, CDR2 FQNEAQ (reference sequence). The CDR3 contains 18 residues. The CDR3 region has the DNA TGTGCCAGCAGCTTAGGACCGGGACAGTCTACGAGCTCCTACGAGCAGTACTTC. This gives the protein CASSLGPGQSTSSYEQYF.

This clonotype was found a few times. The rearrangement joins TRBV6-1 to TRBJ1-2; possible D gene TRBD1, 5 bases. The germline V gene encodes CDR1 MNHNS and CDR2 SASEGT. The CDR3 length is 15 residues. V gave up 6 bases and J gave up 6 bases, with 20 bases separating them. The CDR3 DNA sequence: TGTGCCAGCAGGACCCCACAGGTGTCCAAGGATGGCTACACCTTC. Protein: CASRTPQVSKDGYTF.

CDR3 amino acids: CASSPDGTSRPEQYF. The CDR3 nucleotides are TGTGCCAGCTCACCCGATGGGACAAGTCGGCCCGAGCAGTACTTC. The chain carries TRBV18 and TRBJ2-7; TRBD1 is a possible D gene (6 bases). Between the trimmed V and J ends, which lost 3 bases and 6 bases, there was a span of 18 bases. CDR3 length: 15 residues. Germline-derived CDR1 and CDR2 are KGHSH and LQKENI. Filled out from reference TRBV18 and TRBJ2-7, the complete variable domain reads NAGVMQNPRHLVRRRGQEARLRCSPMKGHSHVYWYRQLPEEGLKFMVYLQKENIIDESGMPKERFSAEFPKEGPSILRIQQVVRGDSAAYFCASSPDGTSRPEQYFGPGTRLTVT.

The V and J genes are TRBV4-3 and TRBJ2-1; 10 bases match TRBD2. The junction had 2 bases not matched to a gene; V was cut back by 1 base and J by 5 bases. Germline V gene lookup returns CDR1 LGHNA and CDR2 YSLEER. The length of the CDR3 is 15 residues. CDR3: CASSQGSGRDNEQFF. The CDR3 region has the DNA TGCGCCAGCAGCCAAGGAAGCGGGAGGGACAATGAGCAGTTCTTC.

The chain uses TRBV18 and TRBJ2-2; perhaps TRBD2 as D (6 bases). This CDR3 has 16 amino acids. Trimming cost V 2 bases and J 4 bases, with 14 bases left between them. Germline V gene lookup returns CDR1 KGHSH and CDR2 LQKENI. CDR3 coding DNA: TGTGCCAGCTCACCAAGCGGGTGGCAAAGCACCGGGGAGCTGTTTTTT. Its translation: CASSPSGWQSTGELFF.

This clonotype was picked up one time. The rearrangement links TRBV3-1 to TRBJ1-4; tentative D call: TRBD1 (5 bases). The germline gives CDR1 LGHDT, CDR2 YNNKEL (reference sequence). The CDR3 totals 16 residues. Trimming took off 3 bases at V and 2 bases at J, with 13 bases between the two ends. The CDR3 DNA reads TGTGCCAGCAGCCAGATCGGGCAGGGCACTAATGAAAAACTGTTTTTT. It is translated as CASSQIGQGTNEKLFF.

This clonotype was found a few times. The chain has TRBV5-1 and TRBJ2-1, with a tentative D call TRBD1 (5 bases). Deletions cut 3 bases from V and 3 bases from J, with 13 bases between. The CDR3 totals 15 residues. Germline assignment: CDR1 SGHRS and CDR2 YFSETQ. The CDR3 sequence: CASSSDTPVYNEQFF. The CDR3 nucleotides are TGCGCCAGCAGCTCGGACACACCCGTCTACAATGAGCAGTTCTTC.

The rearrangement joins TRBV20-1 to TRBJ1-5; D may be TRBD1 (5 bases). Trimming shortened V by 5 bases and J by 1 base, and 15 bases separated the two germline ends. Germline V gives CDR1 DFQATT, CDR2 SNEGSKA (reference sequence). The CDR3 sequence is 15 residues long. CDR3 region: CSAPDSFLSNQPQHF. DNA for the CDR3: TGCAGTGCTCCAGACAGCTTCTTAAGCAATCAGCCCCAGCATTTT.

V and J are TRBV13 and TRBJ2-7; D is unresolved. V was trimmed by 5 bases and J by 4 bases, leaving 15 bases between them. Germline V gene data show CDR1 as PRHDT and CDR2 as FYEKMQ (reference sequence). This CDR3 has 14 amino acids. This CDR3 reads CASSASVNLYEQYF. CDR3 coding DNA: TGTGCCAGCAGCGCCAGCGTCAACTTGTACGAGCAGTACTTC.

This chain connects TRBV7-3 to TRBJ2-3; D remains unclear. The CDR3 extends over 13 amino acids. Germline V gene lookup returns CDR1 SGHTA and CDR2 FQGTGA. Trimming left V 2 bases short and J 5 bases short, with 8 bases between. CDR3 residues: CASSLEWGDTQYF. The CDR3 DNA follows: TGTGCCAGCAGCTTAGAGTGGGGAGATACGCAGTATTTT. Variable domain in full (rest from reference TRBV7-3 and TRBJ2-3): GAGVSQTPSNKVTEKGKYVELRCDPISGHTALYWYRQSLGQGPEFLIYFQGTGAADDSGLPNDRFFAVRPEGSVSTLKIQRTERGDSAVYLCASSLEWGDTQYFGPGTRLTVL.

This clonotype has just a few counts. This chain joins TRBV2 and TRBJ2-1; 10 nucleotides align to TRBD2. The junction had 10 bases not matched to a gene; V was cut back by 6 bases and J by 8 bases. The CDR3 totals 15 residues. The germline gives CDR1 SNHLY, CDR2 FYNNEI. The CDR3 loop reads CASRKTSGFSDEQFF. Here the CDR3 DNA reads TGTGCCAGCAGGAAGACTAGCGGGTTTTCGGATGAGCAGTTCTTC.

The table lists this clonotype with a few counts. The rearrangement joins TRBV3-1 to TRBJ2-7, with unresolved D. Germline CDR1 LGHDT, CDR2 YNNKEL (reference sequence). The CDR3 length is 15 residues. V lost 0 bases, J lost 1 base, and 10 bases lay in between. In DNA form, the CDR3 reads TGTGCCAGCAGCCAAGAGGCGGATGCTTCCTACGAGCAGTACTTC. Amino acids: CASSQEADASYEQYF.

This clonotype has a handful of counts. CDR3 sequence: CASSSRRRGAVETQYF. DNA of the CDR3: TGTGCCAGCAGCTCCCGGCGACGAGGGGCGGTGGAGACCCAGTACTTC. The chain joins TRBV9 to TRBJ2-5; D tentatively reads TRBD1 or TRBD2 (5 bases each). CDR1 is SGDLS, CDR2 YYNGEE, per germline. The CDR3 has 16 amino acids. Trimming took off 4 bases at V and 5 bases at J, with 21 bases between the two ends.

The chain uses TRBV3-1 and TRBJ1-2; 8 bases are shared with TRBD1. The germline CDR1 and CDR2 sequences are LGHDT and YNNKEL (reference sequence). The CDR3 consists of 14 residues. Unmatched junction bases numbered 11, after V lost 7 bases and J lost 7 bases. The CDR3 DNA reads TGTGCCAGCATCCGAGGACAGGGTGCGGGTGGCTACACCTTC. This sequence encodes CASIRGQGAGGYTF. The full variable domain, rest sourced from reference TRBV3-1 and TRBJ1-2, is DTAVSQTPKYLVTQMGNDKSIKCEQNLGHDTMYWYKQDSKKFLKIMFSYNNKELIINETVPNRFSPKSPDKAHLNLHINSLELGDSAVYFCASIRGQGAGGYTFGSGTRLTVV.

This chain links TRBV7-2 with TRBJ2-2; no clear D. V shed 1 base and J shed 1 base, with 10 bases lying between them. This CDR3 contains 16 residues. Germline V gene data show CDR1 as SGHTA and CDR2 as FQGNSA. In DNA form, the CDR3 reads TGTGCCAGCAGCTTAGAAAGGCCAGTGAACACCGGGGAGCTGTTTTTT. Translating gives CASSLERPVNTGELFF.

The chain joins TRBV24-1 to TRBJ2-1, with 10 bases identical to TRBD1. Per the germline V gene, CDR1 is KGHDR and CDR2 is SFDVKD. The length of the CDR3 is 15 residues. Trimming cost V 7 bases and J 5 bases; bases outside gene matches: 7. CDR3 DNA sequence: TGTGCCACCAGCACGTGGGACAGGGGTAACAATGAGCAGTTCTTC. Translated: CATSTWDRGNNEQFF.

This clonotype came up a few times. This chain links TRBV12-3 or TRBV12-4 with TRBJ1-1; D not certain. CDR3 length equals 13 residues. The V and J ends lost 5 bases and 1 base respectively, with 8 bases between them. The CDR3 DNA is TGTGCCAGCAGTGTACACGAGAACACTGAAGCTTTCTTT. Its translation is CASSVHENTEAFF.

This clonotype was observed a handful of times. The chain couples TRBV29-1 to TRBJ1-1; TRBD1 might be the D (5 bases). Germline values: CDR1 SQVTM, CDR2 ANQGSEA. This CDR3 region has 12 residues. Trimming left V 7 bases short and J 0 bases short, with 9 bases between. In nucleotides, the CDR3 is TGCAGCGGGGACCGACTGAACACTGAAGCTTTCTTT. This codes for CSGDRLNTEAFF.

This clonotype has just a few counts. J is TRBJ2-2 and V is TRBV20-1, with D perhaps matching TRBD1 (6 bases). The CDR3 has 15 residues. V lost 6 bases, J lost 1 base, and 15 bases lay in between. Germline V CDR1 and CDR2: DFQATT, SNEGSKA (reference sequence). The CDR3 DNA reads TGCAGTGCGAAGATACCAGGGGTGAACACCGGGGAGCTGTTTTTT. This codes for CSAKIPGVNTGELFF.